The sequence of this T cell receptor (beta chain) was determined in a study of blood T cell repertoires in COVID-19. Study as a whole: Collection of acute and convalescent COVID-19 samples took place in the United States, Italy and Spain. In each case, the material was cDNA or gDNA derived from T cells, B-cell-depleted T cells, or PBMCs.

This CDR3 region has 16 residues. V lost 5 bases and J 5 bases, leaving 21 bases between the germline ends. In germline, CDR1 is SEHNR, CDR2 FQNEAQ (reference sequence). Per the original methods: Estimated nucleated cell counts came from reference gene primer amplification. Data came from immunoSEQ multiplex PCR; TCRdb stores just in-frame clones and leaves some out. For V, J and clone size, that table is used; D and trimming come from the DNA. This sample has around 230,000 clones, with roughly nine tenths found just once. The chain is built from TRBV7-9 and TRBJ2-5, with a possible D match to TRBD1 (5 bases). The source is a man in his forties or fifties with acute or convalescent COVID-19. Sequencing was done on a sample of peripheral blood. The chain's CDR3 is CASSVLQDILGETQYF. CDR3 DNA sequence: TGTGCCAGCAGCGTACTACAGGATATCTTGGGGGAGACCCAGTACTTC.